Given below is one T cell receptor beta chain in context. V gave up 5 bases and J gave up 3 bases; unmatched junction bases: 2. Germline V gene sequence: CDR1 MNHEY, CDR2 SVGAGI. The CDR3 runs to 15 residues. These data originate in a study of PD-L1 blockade in urothelial cancer. TCRdb's copy holds only in-frame clones and misses some; the assay was immunoSEQ multiplex PCR. The repertoire holds tens of thousands of clones, with about 84% as singletons. As for time point: pretreatment peripheral blood. This receptor was obtained from a man aged 60 to 69 with urothelial cancer. The sequences come from PBMCs, collected around atezolizumab (anti-PD-L1) treatment. The chain links TRBV6-5 to TRBJ2-1, with 12 nucleotides matching TRBD2. This CDR3 is CASSALAGGYNEQFF. For the CDR3, the DNA is TGTGCCAGCAGTGCACTAGCGGGAGGCTACAATGAGCAGTTCTTC.